Shown below are 15 T cell receptor beta chains from a single sample sequenced in a study of spatial heterogeneity in lung cancer (dated by TCRdb to about 2019). Libraries were constructed by 5' RACE. The data were produced on a NextSeq 500. TCRdb handled the public reads itself, with Q25 trimming in fastp and clone calling in MiXCR, and kept productive beta chains. Under each unique CDR3 protein, matching rows form one entry showing the most common genes and DNA. Present in this sample are tens of thousands of distinct CDR3 sequences, approximately 14% of which were seen just once. Around three fifths of the sample goes to the ten largest clones. According to the study, the label for this sample's time point signals: sample taken at primary tumor resection. TCR sequencing used whole RNA extracted from tumor and nontumor lung tissue, or from cryopreserved PBMC samples, without cell sorting. The material sequenced was PBMCs, taken at surgery. The receptor source for this set is a male donor with early-stage non-small cell lung cancer.

This clonotype was picked up a small number of times. The chain combines TRBV3-1 with TRBJ2-7; D is uncertain. Trimming pared 1 base from V and 6 bases from J, leaving 10 bases between. CDR3 length: 13 amino acids. Looked up from germline, CDR1 is LGHDT and CDR2 is YNNKEL (reference sequence). As DNA, the CDR3 is TGTGCCAGCAGCCAAGGGACCGCGTCCGAGCAGTACTTC. Translation: CASSQGTASEQYF.

This clonotype occurred a few times. V usage is TRBV10-3 and J usage is TRBJ1-1; D gene unclear. The germline gives CDR1 ENHRY, CDR2 SYGVKD. The CDR3 has 15 amino acids. V shed 0 bases and J shed 0 bases, with 8 bases lying between them. The CDR3 coding sequence is TGTGCCATCAGTGAGTCGTACTCTATGAACACTGAAGCTTTCTTT. The encoded protein is CAISESYSMNTEAFF.

In its sample, this clonotype was seen a few times. This sequence joins TRBV10-3 and TRBJ2-7; 8 bases align to TRBD1. The V gene end was trimmed by 6 bases and the J gene end by 5 bases; junction bases not matched to a gene: 9. The CDR3 consists of 14 residues. The V gene's germline CDR1 is ENHRY and CDR2 SYGVKD. The CDR3 loop reads CAIRAGTGANEQYF. For the CDR3, the DNA is TGTGCCATCAGGGCCGGGACAGGCGCCAACGAGCAGTACTTC.

The chain uses TRBV4-1 and TRBJ2-2; the D is unclear. The CDR3 is 16 amino acids. Germline CDR1 reads MGHRA; CDR2 reads YSYEKL. The V end lost 0 bases, the J end lost 4 bases, and 12 bases lay between the germline ends. CDR3 loop: CASSQDLVTGTGELFF. The CDR3 DNA reads TGCGCCAGCAGCCAAGATTTAGTGACGGGCACCGGGGAGCTGTTTTTT.

The CDR3 reads CASSFSRSGNSGGQYF. The CDR3 DNA reads TGTGCCAGCAGCTTTAGCAGGAGCGGGAACAGCGGGGGGCAGTACTTC. The chain joins TRBV7-2 to TRBJ2-7; 8 bases match TRBD2. Germline CDR1 is SGHTA and CDR2 is FQGNSA. The CDR3 consists of 16 residues. Trimming cost V 3 bases and J 9 bases; bases outside gene matches: 16.

The chain has TRBV7-2 and TRBJ1-2; D gene ambiguous. The CDR3 length is 14 residues. Trimming shortened V by 7 bases and J by 3 bases, and 15 bases separated the two germline ends. Germline assignment: CDR1 SGHTA and CDR2 FQGNSA. The CDR3 is CASILSSGYYGYTF. The CDR3, as DNA: TGTGCCAGCATCTTGAGCTCCGGGTACTATGGCTACACCTTC.

The chain combines TRBV7-9 with TRBJ2-7; TRBD1 aligns across 8 bases. CDR1 and CDR2 from the germline V gene are SEHNR and FQNEAQ (reference sequence). The CDR3 has 15 residues. Unmatched junction bases numbered 6, after V lost 5 bases and J lost 0 bases. CDR3 DNA: TGTGCCAGCAGCAGCCGGGACAGGCGCTCCTACGAGCAGTACTTC. Its protein is CASSSRDRRSYEQYF.

This clonotype came up many times. The chain employs TRBV4-3 and TRBJ1-3; D gene ambiguous. The V end was cut by 0 bases, the J end by 8 bases, with 5 bases between. Germline CDR1 and CDR2: LGHNA and YSLEER. CDR3 length: 12 amino acids. CDR3 nucleotide sequence: TGCGCCAGCAGCCAAGATATGGACACCATATATTTT. Translation: CASSQDMDTIYF.

This clonotype was recorded many times. The chain uses TRBV28 and TRBJ2-5; no clear D gene. This CDR3 comprises 14 residues. Germline CDR1 and CDR2: MDHEN and SYDVKM. V was trimmed by 7 bases and J by 1 base, leaving 13 bases between them. The CDR3 DNA sequence: TGTGCCAGCAAAATCTATAGATTCCAAGAGACCCAGTACTTC. Its protein product is CASKIYRFQETQYF.

This clonotype was counted a few times. This chain uses TRBV15 with TRBJ1-4, with D perhaps matching TRBD1 (5 bases). Germline-derived CDR1 and CDR2 are LNHNV and YYDKDF (reference sequence). V was trimmed by 5 bases and J by 2 bases, leaving 9 bases between them. The CDR3 extends over 14 amino acids. This chain's CDR3 is CATSQGGTNEKLFF. The DNA of the CDR3 is TGTGCCACCAGCCAGGGCGGGACTAATGAAAAACTGTTTTTT.

The rearrangement links TRBV5-1 to TRBJ2-7; D not resolved. Looked up from germline, CDR1 is SGHRS and CDR2 is YFSETQ. The CDR3 runs 15 residues. The ends were cut back, 4 bases at V and 3 bases at J, with 17 bases in the middle. As DNA, the CDR3 is TGCGCCAGCAGCGTCAGTTCGGCAGCTGTCTACGAGCAGTACTTC. Translation gives CASSVSSAAVYEQYF.

Many counts were recorded for this clonotype. The chain links TRBV10-2 to TRBJ2-7, with TRBD2 identical over 7 bases. V lost 2 bases, J lost 4 bases, and 14 bases stayed unmatched. This CDR3 has 17 residues. Germline CDR1 and CDR2: WSHSY and SAAADI. The CDR3 sequence is CASSEVPGPGGGYEQYF. In DNA, the CDR3 is TGCGCCAGCAGTGAGGTTCCTGGACCGGGGGGAGGATACGAGCAGTACTTC.

The chain carries TRBV28 and TRBJ2-2; the match to TRBD2 covers 11 bases. The CDR3 has 17 amino acids. V lost 2 bases, J lost 1 base, and 3 bases stayed unmatched. The V gene's germline CDR1 is MDHEN and CDR2 SYDVKM. The CDR3 DNA follows: TGTGCCAGCAGTTTAGGGGGACTAGCGGAGAACACCGGGGAGCTGTTTTTT. The encoded protein is CASSLGGLAENTGELFF.

This clonotype was counted at least ten times. The chain has TRBV23-1 and TRBJ2-1; 7 nucleotides match TRBD2. TRBV23-1 counts as an open reading frame of uncertain function. The CDR3 is 13 amino acids. V dropped 7 bases and J dropped 2; count of bases not matched to a gene: 2. As DNA, the CDR3 is TGCGCCAGCATGGGGGGGACCTACAATGAGCAGTTCTTC. Amino acids: CASMGGTYNEQFF.

The chain joins TRBV7-8 to TRBJ2-7; TRBD2 matches 10 bases. CDR1 and CDR2 (germline): SGHVS, FQNEAQ. The CDR3 runs 16 residues. The trim removed 5 bases at V and 2 bases at J, leaving 9 bases unmatched. The CDR3: CASSTPGLAKTYEQYF. Here the CDR3 DNA reads TGTGCCAGCAGCACCCCGGGACTAGCGAAAACCTACGAGCAGTACTTC.